One sample yielded the 11 T cell receptor beta chains listed below, sequenced in a study of T cell clonality in common variable immunodeficiency. Produced via immunoSEQ multiplex PCR; TCRdb's table is partial and in-frame only. Sampling found about 23,000 clones, none seen once. Study outcomes and limitations: Common variable immunodeficiency TCR beta sequences reportedly had fewer deletions and N-nucleotide insertions.

No antigen has been assigned to these receptors. The sequenced sample consisted of peripheral blood mononuclear cells. The receptor set was obtained from a human donor with common variable immunodeficiency.

This clone occurred a few times. The part of the CDR3 DNA that was read is TGTGCCAGCAGTAGTAGGGACAGGGTGGCTCGAAATGAG. Protein sequence: CASSSRDRVARNE. The entire CDR3 reads CASSSRDRVARNEQFF. This sequence joins TRBV2 and TRBJ2-1, with TRBD1 identical over 9 bases. The read ends 3 residues before the CDR3 terminus; that terminus is restored from the germline J gene. V trimming: 5 bases; J trimming: 7 bases; junction bases outside the gene matches: 12. Germline CDR1 is SNHLY and CDR2 is FYNNEI. This CDR3 has 16 residues. The full variable domain, with the rest looked up from reference TRBV2 and TRBJ2-1, is EPEVTQTPSHQVTQMGQEVILRCVPISNHLYFYWYRQILGQKVEFLVSFYNNEISEKSEIFDDQFSVERPDGSNFTLKIRSTKLEDSAMYFCASSSRDRVARNEQFFGPGTRLTVL.

Concerning this clone itself: The CDR3 goes on 3 residues after the read ends, and that part is filled in from the germline J gene. The chain has TRBV7-6 and TRBJ2-1; D may be TRBD1 (5 bases). Deletions cut 5 bases from V and 0 bases from J, with 11 bases between. Per the germline V gene, CDR1 is SGHVS and CDR2 is FNYEAQ. The CDR3 consists of 15 residues. CDR3 DNA, as far as it was read: TGTGCCAGCAGCCCCGGACATCCCTCCTACAATGAG. Translation gives CASSPGHPSYNE. The CDR3 as a whole reads CASSPGHPSYNEQFF.

There are a few counts of this clone. The missing CDR3 end, 3 residues past where the read stops, is filled in from the germline J gene. The genes are TRBV7-6 and TRBJ2-3, with D possibly being TRBD1 (5 bases). The CDR3 is made up of 16 amino acids. The germline V gene encodes CDR1 SGHVS and CDR2 FNYEAQ. V lost 1 base, J lost 2 bases, and 13 bases lay in between. This chain's CDR3 is CASSLGPSGITDTQYF. The sequenced CDR3 bases are TGTGCCAGCAGCTTAGGCCCCTCAGGGATCACAGATACG.

As for this clone: Read sequence stops 3 residues before the CDR3 end, and the germline J gene provides the missing end. The gene calls are TRBV2 and TRBJ1-5; weak D call: TRBD1 (5 bases). This CDR3 has 15 amino acids. V shed 6 bases and J shed 0 bases, with 12 bases lying between them. Germline loops: CDR1 SNHLY, CDR2 FYNNEI. CDR3: CASSRRGYSNQPQHF. The CDR3 bases that were read are TGTGCCAGCAGCCGGCGGGGCTATAGCAATCAGCCC.

The sample holds many counts of this clone. The read ends 3 residues shy of where the CDR3 ends; the end is completed using the germline J gene. The genes are TRBV20-1 and TRBJ2-2; unclear D gene. From germline, CDR1 is DFQATT and CDR2 SNEGSKA (reference sequence). V was cut by 5 bases and J by 4 bases, with 8 bases left in between. CDR3 size: 12 residues. The CDR3 here is CSALNPTGELFF. The CDR3 bases that were read are TGCAGTGCTCTTAATCCCACCGGGGAG.

This clone was seen more than once but under ten times. The CDR3 end falls 3 residues outside the read, so it is completed with the germline J gene. This chain uses TRBV19 with TRBJ1-2; 11 nucleotides align to TRBD1. CDR1 is LNHDA and CDR2 is SQIVND in the germline V gene (reference sequence). Trimming cost V 5 bases and J 7 bases; bases outside gene matches: 6. The CDR3 is 14 amino acids. Partial CDR3 DNA: TGTGCCAGTAGTGCGGACAGGGGGCTAAGTGGC. Amino acids: CASSADRGLSG. The entire CDR3 reads CASSADRGLSGYTF.

Concerning this clone: Coverage ceases 3 residues before the CDR3 finishes, and the germline J gene fills in the end. The chain links TRBV2 to TRBJ1-2; 7 bases fit TRBD1. There are 14 residues in the CDR3. CDR1 and CDR2 from the germline V gene are SNHLY and FYNNEI. V was pared by 6 bases and J by 4 bases, with 8 bases of the junction left unmatched. The CDR3 DNA, read in part, is TGTGCCAGCAGGCCCGGGACAGAGCTCTATGGC. Amino acids: CASRPGTELYG. The complete CDR3 protein is CASRPGTELYGYTF.

Points on this clone: The read gets to within 3 residues of the CDR3 end, and the germline J gene fills in the rest. The rearrangement joins TRBV5-5 to TRBJ1-4, with 7 bases matching TRBD1. Germline values: CDR1 SGHKS, CDR2 YYEKEE (reference sequence). The CDR3 totals 14 residues. V shed 0 bases and J 8 bases; nucleotides not matched to a gene: 4. The DNA read from the CDR3 is TGTGCCAGCAGCTTGGGACAGGGTGAGGAAAAA. Translating it yields CASSLGQGEEK. The whole CDR3 sequence reads CASSLGQGEEKLFF.

This clone appeared a few times. The read ends 3 residues before the CDR3 terminus; that terminus is restored from the germline J gene. V gene TRBV20-1 combines with J gene TRBJ2-7, with 11 bases fitting TRBD2. The CDR3 runs to 13 residues. V lost 8 bases, J lost 3 bases, and 6 bases stayed unmatched. Per the germline V gene, CDR1 is DFQATT and CDR2 is SNEGSKA (reference sequence). The sequenced CDR3 bases are TGCAGTCTTATTAGCGGGGGGGGCTACGAG. Residues: CSLISGGGYE. The entire CDR3 reads CSLISGGGYEQYF.

This clone has only a few counts. Read sequence stops 3 residues before the CDR3 end, and the germline J gene provides the missing end. The chain uses TRBV11-2 and TRBJ2-7; no definite D call. V was clipped by 5 bases and J by 4 bases, with 9 bases between them. CDR1 is SGHAT, CDR2 FQNNGV, per germline. The CDR3 loop spans 12 amino acids. The CDR3 loop is CASSPKGYEQYF. Partial CDR3 DNA: TGTGCCAGCAGCCCTAAGGGTTACGAG.

This clone has more than one count but fewer than ten. Sequencing ends 3 residues short of the CDR3 end; the germline J gene provides the rest. The chain uses TRBV7-9 and TRBJ2-7, with TRBD1 matching over 9 bases. V was clipped by 2 bases and J by 1 base; unmatched bases: 3. The CDR3 length is 15 residues. The germline V gene encodes CDR1 SEHNR and CDR2 FQNEAQ (reference sequence). CDR3 sequence reads: CASSLTGGASYEQYF. The part of the CDR3 DNA that was read is TGTGCCAGCAGCTTAACAGGGGGCGCGTCCTACGAG.